This T cell receptor beta chain is from a study of blood T cell repertoires in COVID-19. In the study overall: The United States, Italy and Spain supplied acute and convalescent COVID-19 samples. T cells, B-cell-depleted T cells, or PBMCs provided the cDNA or gDNA that served as material.

With 4 bases removed from V and 13 bases from J, the gap between germline ends came to 10 bases. CDR3 size: 11 residues. Germline lookup yields CDR1 MDHEN and CDR2 SYDVKM. Original processing notes: Estimation of nucleated cell counts relied on the amplification of reference gene primers. TCRdb's table, derived via immunoSEQ multiplex PCR, lists solely in-frame clones and lacks some. Clonal size and the V and J genes are those of that table, whereas D and trimming came from the DNA. The data contain roughly 260,000 clones, more than 65% of them seen just once; the ten biggest clones take up around 3.6%.

The chain links TRBV28 to TRBJ1-4; D is uncertain. The TCR sequence derives from a woman aged 40 to 55 with active or convalescent COVID-19. The sample was peripheral blood. In nucleotides, the CDR3 is TGTGCCAGCAGTTCAGCGGCCAGACTGTTTTTT. This sequence encodes CASSSAARLFF.